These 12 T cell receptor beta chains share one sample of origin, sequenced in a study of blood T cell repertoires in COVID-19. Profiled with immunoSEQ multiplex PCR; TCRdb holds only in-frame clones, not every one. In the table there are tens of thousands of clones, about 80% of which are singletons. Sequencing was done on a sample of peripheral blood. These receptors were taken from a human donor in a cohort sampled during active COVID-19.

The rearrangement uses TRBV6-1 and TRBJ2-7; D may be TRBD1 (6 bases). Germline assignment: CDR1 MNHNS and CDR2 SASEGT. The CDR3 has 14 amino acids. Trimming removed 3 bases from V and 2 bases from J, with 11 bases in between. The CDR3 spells CASSEWTETYEQYF. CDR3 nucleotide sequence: TGTGCCAGCAGTGAGTGGACAGAGACCTACGAGCAGTACTTC.

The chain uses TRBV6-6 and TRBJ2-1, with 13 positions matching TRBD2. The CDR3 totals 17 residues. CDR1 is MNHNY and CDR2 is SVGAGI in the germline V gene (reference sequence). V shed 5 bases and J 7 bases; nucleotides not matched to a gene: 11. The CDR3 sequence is CASSPTSGGQRANEQFF. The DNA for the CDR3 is TGTGCCAGCAGTCCGACTAGCGGGGGGCAAAGGGCGAATGAGCAGTTCTTC.

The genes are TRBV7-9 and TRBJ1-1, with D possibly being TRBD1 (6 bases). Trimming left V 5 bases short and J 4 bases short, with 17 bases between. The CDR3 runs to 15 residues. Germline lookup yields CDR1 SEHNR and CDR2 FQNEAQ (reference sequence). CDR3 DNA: TGTGCCAGCAGCCCCGTGGGGGGGCCCTTCACTGAAGCTTTCTTT. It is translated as CASSPVGGPFTEAFF.

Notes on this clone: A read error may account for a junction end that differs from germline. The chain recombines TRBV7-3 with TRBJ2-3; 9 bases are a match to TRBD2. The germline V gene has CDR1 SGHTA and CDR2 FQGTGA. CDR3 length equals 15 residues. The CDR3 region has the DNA TGTGCCAGCAGCGTAACCGGGACTAGCTCTCATACGCAGTATTTT. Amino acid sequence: CASSVTGTSSHTQYF.

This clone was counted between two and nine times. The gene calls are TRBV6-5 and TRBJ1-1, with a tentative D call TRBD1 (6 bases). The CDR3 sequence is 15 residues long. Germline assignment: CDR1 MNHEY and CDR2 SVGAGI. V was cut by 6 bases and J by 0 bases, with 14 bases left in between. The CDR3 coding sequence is TGTGCCAGCAGCCAAACAGGGTACATGAACACTGAAGCTTTCTTT. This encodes CASSQTGYMNTEAFF.

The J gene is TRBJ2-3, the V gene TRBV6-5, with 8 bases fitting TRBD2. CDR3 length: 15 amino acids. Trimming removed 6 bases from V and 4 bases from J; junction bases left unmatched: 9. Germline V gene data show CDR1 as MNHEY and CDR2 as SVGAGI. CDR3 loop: CASRRSLAAADTQYF. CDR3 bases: TGTGCCAGCAGGAGGTCACTAGCGGCCGCAGATACGCAGTATTTT.

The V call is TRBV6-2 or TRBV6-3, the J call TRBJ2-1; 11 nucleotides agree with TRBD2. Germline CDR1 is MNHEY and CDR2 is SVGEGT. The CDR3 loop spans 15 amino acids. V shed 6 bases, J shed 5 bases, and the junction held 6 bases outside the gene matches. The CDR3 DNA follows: TGTGCCAGCAGCCACCTAGCGGGGGGAGACAATGAGCAGTTCTTC. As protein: CASSHLAGGDNEQFF.

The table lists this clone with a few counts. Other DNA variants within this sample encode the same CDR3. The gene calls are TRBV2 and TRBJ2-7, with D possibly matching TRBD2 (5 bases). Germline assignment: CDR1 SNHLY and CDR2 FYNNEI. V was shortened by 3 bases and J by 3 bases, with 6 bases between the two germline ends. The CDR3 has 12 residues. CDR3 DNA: TGTGCCAGCAGTGATCGGGGCTACGAGCAGTACTTC. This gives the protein CASSDRGYEQYF.

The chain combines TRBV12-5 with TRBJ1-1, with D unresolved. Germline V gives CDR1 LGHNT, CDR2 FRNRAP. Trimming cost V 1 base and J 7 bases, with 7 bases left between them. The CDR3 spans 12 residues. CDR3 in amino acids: CASGLDRLEAFF. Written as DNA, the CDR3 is TGTGCTAGTGGTTTGGACCGACTTGAAGCTTTCTTT.

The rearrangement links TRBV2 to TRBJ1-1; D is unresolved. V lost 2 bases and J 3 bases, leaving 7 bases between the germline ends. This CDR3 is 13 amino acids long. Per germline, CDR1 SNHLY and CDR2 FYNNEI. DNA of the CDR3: TGTGCCAGCAGTGAAAACTCCTACACTGAAGCTTTCTTT. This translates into CASSENSYTEAFF.

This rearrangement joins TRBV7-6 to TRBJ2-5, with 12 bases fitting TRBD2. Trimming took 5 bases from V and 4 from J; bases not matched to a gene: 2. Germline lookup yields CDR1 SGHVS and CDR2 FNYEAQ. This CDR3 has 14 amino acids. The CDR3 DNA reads TGTGCCAGCAGCGCTAGCGGGGGGGGAGAGACCCAGTACTTC. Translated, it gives CASSASGGGETQYF.

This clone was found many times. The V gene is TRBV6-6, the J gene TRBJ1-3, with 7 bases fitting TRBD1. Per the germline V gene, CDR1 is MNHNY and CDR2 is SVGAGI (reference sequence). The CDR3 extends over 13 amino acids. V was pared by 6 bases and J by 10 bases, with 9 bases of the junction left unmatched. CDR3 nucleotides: TGTGCCAGCAGCCTATCTACGGACAGGACCATATATTTT. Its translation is CASSLSTDRTIYF.